Listed below are T cell receptor beta chains from one sample, sequenced in a study of Ad26.COV2.S vaccination and SARS-CoV-2 variants. Only in-frame clones appear in the TCRdb table, and some are missing; sequencing was by immunoSEQ multiplex PCR. This sample yields about 370,000 clones, of which about nine tenths are seen a single time; 1.9% belongs to the top ten. This sample comprised peripheral blood, obtained in a trial of Ad26.COV2.S vaccine versus placebo. All receptors come from a person between 18 and 65 years old who received the Ad26.COV2.S COVID-19 vaccine or a placebo. Each CDR3 is given with its conserved first and last residue. Fields, in order: V gene, D gene, clone size, J gene, CDR3 protein, CDR3 DNA. The D gene is left open where the match is weak. Clone size is shown for a subset of rows, as once, few, many or a class of expanded clone.

TRBV28	NA	few	TRBJ2-7	CASSSPGLRYEQYF	TGTGCCAGCAGTTCACCGGGACTCCGCTACGAGCAGTACTTC
TRBV3-1/TRBV3-2	TRBD1	NA	TRBJ1-1	CASSPPGQGARAFF	TGTGCCAGCAGCCCCCCGGGACAGGGGGCAAGGGCTTTCTTT
TRBV7-9	NA	NA	TRBJ2-7	CASSTPGISYEQYF	TGTGCCAGCTCCACCCCGGGTATCTCCTACGAGCAGTACTTC
TRBV29-1	TRBD2	once	TRBJ2-1	CSVSQPGLVLYNEQFF	TGCAGCGTTAGCCAGCCGGGACTAGTTCTCTACAATGAGCAGTTCTTC
TRBV4-1	NA	NA	TRBJ2-2	CASAQTIWGSGELFF	TGCGCCAGCGCTCAAACGATATGGGGCTCCGGGGAGCTGTTTTTT
TRBV7-3	TRBD2	NA	TRBJ2-1	CASSGSKAGSSYNEQFF	TGTGCCAGCAGCGGTTCTAAAGCGGGGAGCTCCTACAATGAGCAGTTCTTC
TRBV9	NA	NA	TRBJ2-1	CASGRDYNEQFF	TGTGCCAGCGGGAGAGACTACAATGAGCAGTTCTTC
TRBV7-2	TRBD2	NA	TRBJ2-2	CASSLLVLAGVTGELFF	TGTGCCAGCAGCTTACTAGTACTAGCGGGAGTAACCGGGGAGCTGTTTTTT
TRBV30	NA	NA	TRBJ2-3	CAWRNMGGTQYF	TGTGCCTGGCGAAATATGGGAGGTACGCAGTATTTT
TRBV6-5	NA	NA	TRBJ1-1	CASSYWGEDTEAFF	TGTGCCAGCAGTTACTGGGGGGAGGACACTGAAGCTTTCTTT
TRBV10-3	NA	NA	TRBJ2-2	CAISESKVTVNTGELFF	TGTGCCATCAGTGAGTCGAAGGTGACAGTGAACACCGGGGAGCTGTTTTTT
TRBV7-8	NA	NA	TRBJ2-3	CASSRQRVTDTQYF	TGTGCCAGCAGCCGACAGCGGGTAACAGATACGCAGTATTTT
TRBV28	NA	few	TRBJ1-5	CASSNPQPQHF	TGTGCCAGCAGCAATCCTCAGCCCCAGCATTTT
TRBV7-2	NA	NA	TRBJ2-1	CASSSGRSSYNEQFF	TGTGCCAGCAGCTCAGGCCGGAGCTCCTACAATGAGCAGTTCTTC
TRBV11-1	TRBD2	NA	TRBJ2-1	CASRFGRGGNEQFF	TGTGCCAGCAGATTCGGGCGGGGGGGCAATGAGCAGTTCTTC
TRBV9	NA	few	TRBJ2-2	CASSVAPGRNTGELFF	TGTGCCAGCAGCGTAGCTCCGGGGAGAAACACCGGGGAGCTGTTTTTT
TRBV7-2	NA	NA	TRBJ1-3	CASSLGANPSGNTIYF	TGTGCCAGCAGCTTAGGCGCGAACCCCTCTGGAAACACCATATATTTT
TRBV29-1	TRBD1	NA	TRBJ2-1	CSVDDRGQDNEQFF	TGCAGCGTTGATGACCGTGGACAGGATAATGAGCAGTTCTTC
TRBV28	NA	NA	TRBJ2-6	CASSPQAWGSGANVLTF	TGTGCCAGCAGTCCCCAAGCCTGGGGCTCTGGGGCCAACGTCCTGACTTTC
TRBV24-1	TRBD1	NA	TRBJ1-2	CATRTTSGGRDRDGYTF	TGTGCCACCAGGACGACATCGGGGGGACGGGACAGAGATGGCTACACCTTC
TRBV5-1	NA	NA	TRBJ1-4	CASRYRANNEKLFF	TGCGCCAGCCGTTACAGGGCCAATAATGAAAAACTGTTTTTT
TRBV18	TRBD1	NA	TRBJ1-1	CASSPKDRFYLNTEAFF	TGTGCCAGCTCACCAAAGGACAGGTTCTATCTGAACACTGAAGCTTTCTTT
TRBV7-9	NA	NA	TRBJ2-1	CASNPEGYSNEQFF	TGTGCCAGCAACCCCGAGGGGTATTCCAATGAGCAGTTCTTC
TRBV28	TRBD1	NA	TRBJ2-7	CASSLDGQGAGEQYF	TGTGCCAGCAGTTTAGATGGACAGGGGGCTGGGGAGCAGTACTTC
TRBV6-4	NA	NA	TRBJ1-2	CASSPSRQVPLRGYTF	TGTGCCAGCAGTCCAAGTCGACAGGTGCCGCTTAGAGGCTACACCTTC
TRBV27	NA	NA	TRBJ2-6	CASMLSGANVLTF	TGTGCCAGCATGTTATCTGGGGCCAACGTCCTGACTTTC
TRBV15	NA	NA	TRBJ2-2	CATSRRGAGVNTGELFF	TGTGCCACCAGCAGACGCGGGGCAGGGGTGAACACCGGGGAGCTGTTTTTT
TRBV12-3/TRBV12-4	NA	NA	TRBJ1-2	CASSLGRNYGYTF	TGTGCCAGCAGTTTAGGACGGAACTATGGCTACACCTTC
TRBV3-1/TRBV3-2	NA	NA	TRBJ2-3	CASSQACRLVVTDTQYF	TGTGCCAGCAGCCAAGCTTGCCGACTAGTCGTCACAGATACGCAGTATTTT
TRBV28	NA	NA	TRBJ1-1	CASSSSGGPVGTEAFF	TGTGCCAGCAGTTCCTCCGGGGGCCCGGTGGGAACTGAAGCTTTCTTT
TRBV12-2	NA	NA	TRBJ2-1	CASRLMGAGGEDEQFF	TGTGCAAGTCGCTTAATGGGAGCGGGAGGGGAGGATGAGCAGTTCTTC
TRBV5-5	NA	once	TRBJ2-7	CASSLALRVDEQYF	TGTGCCAGCAGCTTGGCCCTCAGGGTCGACGAGCAGTACTTC
TRBV28	NA	NA	TRBJ1-2	CASSWETGSYGYTF	TGTGCCAGCAGTTGGGAGACAGGATCGTATGGCTACACCTTC
TRBV5-4	TRBD1	NA	TRBJ1-4	CASSFTGAHNEKLFF	TGTGCCAGCAGCTTTACAGGGGCTCATAATGAAAAACTGTTTTTT
TRBV27	NA	NA	TRBJ2-7	CASSLPDGYNYEQYF	TGTGCCAGCAGTCTTCCGGACGGATATAACTACGAGCAGTACTTC
TRBV5-4	TRBD1	NA	TRBJ2-2	CASSLADRANTGELFF	TGTGCCAGCAGCTTGGCCGACAGGGCGAACACCGGGGAGCTGTTTTTT
TRBV5-1	TRBD1	NA	TRBJ1-5	CASSLGTGGNQPQHF	TGCGCCAGCAGCTTGGGGACAGGGGGCAATCAGCCCCAGCATTTT
TRBV7-2	NA	NA	TRBJ2-2	CASSWGGNTGELFF	TGTGCCAGCAGCTGGGGAGGTAACACCGGGGAGCTGTTTTTT
TRBV19	NA	NA	TRBJ1-1	CASSLSKGSEAFF	TGTGCCAGTAGCCTCTCGAAGGGATCTGAAGCTTTCTTT
TRBV7-2	NA	NA	TRBJ1-2	CASSPRGSFANYGYTF	TGTGCCAGCAGCCCTCGGGGCAGTTTTGCTAACTATGGCTACACCTTC
TRBV5-4	NA	NA	TRBJ2-7	CASSLALEGNEQYF	TGTGCCAGCAGCTTGGCCTTGGAGGGCAACGAGCAGTACTTC